The rows below give T cell receptor beta chains drawn from one sample of a study of post-analysis software for immune sequencing data. TCRdb re-called the PCR reads with MiXCR, one entry per CDR3 protein. The sample shows about 810,000 distinct CDR3 sequences, about 50% of them seen only once. Sequencing input: blood. The origin of the receptors is a girl aged 5-17 years with multiple sclerosis. Each CDR3 is given with its conserved first and last residue.

J: TRBJ1-2; length: 12; V: TRBV6-5; CDR3: CASSATGVGYTF
J: TRBJ1-1; length: 15; V: TRBV7-9; CDR3: CASSAPGQGDTEAFF
J: TRBJ2-1; length: 14; V: TRBV13; CDR3: CASSAGLAAGEQFF
J: TRBJ2-4; length: 15; V: TRBV10-3; CDR3: CAISGDTAYLGEQYF
J: TRBJ2-7; length: 15; V: TRBV7-8; CDR3: CASSKGQLSSYEQYF
J: NA; length: 16; V: TRBV20-1; CDR3: CSASAAGTSGQETQYF
J: TRBJ2-6; length: 21; V: TRBV12-3/TRBV12-4; CDR3: CASSFLTPRAAIHSGANVLTF
J: TRBJ2-1; length: 15; V: TRBV7-9; CDR3: CASSLERGAANEQFF
J: TRBJ2-7; length: 13; V: TRBV5-1; CDR3: CASSLGEPGVQYF
J: TRBJ2-7; length: 14; V: TRBV6-5; CDR3: CASSYAARSYEQYF
J: TRBJ2-7; length: 13; V: TRBV10-1; CDR3: CASSSAGSREQYF
J: TRBJ2-7; length: 12; V: TRBV29-1; CDR3: CSVKGASYEQYF
J: TRBJ2-5; length: 13; V: TRBV29-1; CDR3: CSVGRTFQETQYF
J: TRBJ2-1; length: 12; V: TRBV10-2; CDR3: CASRGDPNEQFF
J: TRBJ2-7; length: 17; V: TRBV15; CDR3: CATSRDIASGPTYEQYF
J: TRBJ2-2; length: 16; V: TRBV5-1; CDR3: CASSSGQNLNTGELFF
J: TRBJ1-5; length: 15; V: TRBV12-3/TRBV12-4; CDR3: CASSRTGTGGQPQHF
J: TRBJ2-1; length: 14; V: TRBV5-6; CDR3: CASSFSDRDNEQFF
J: TRBJ1-5; length: 15; V: TRBV24-1; CDR3: CATSDRTDSNQPQHF
J: TRBJ2-6; length: 19; V: TRBV5-1; CDR3: CASSLSFRTGASGANVRTF
J: TRBJ2-5; length: 15; V: TRBV5-1; CDR3: CASSLVPFVGETQYF
J: TRBJ2-1; length: 14; V: TRBV20-1; CDR3: CSAQGLADGSTQFF
J: TRBJ1-2; length: 15; V: TRBV7-9; CDR3: CASRPGGGISYGYTF
J: TRBJ2-3; length: 16; V: TRBV27; CDR3: CASSLSGGGSTDTQYF
J: TRBJ2-7; length: 13; V: TRBV29-1; CDR3: CSVVLRSSYEQYF
J: TRBJ2-3; length: 12; V: TRBV5-1; CDR3: CASSLEGDTQYF
J: TRBJ2-7; length: 16; V: TRBV12-5; CDR3: CASGLVLGSETYEQYF
J: TRBJ2-3; length: 19; V: TRBV5-1; CDR3: CASSRRGTGTSGFQDTQYF
J: TRBJ2-1; length: 16; V: TRBV20-1; CDR3: CSARAKLAGVLDEQFF
J: TRBJ1-1; length: 15; V: TRBV10-3; CDR3: CAISGTGWVNTEAFF
J: TRBJ2-7; length: 14; V: TRBV6-5; CDR3: CASRGTSGSYEQYF
J: TRBJ2-3; length: 14; V: TRBV5-1; CDR3: CASRREASTDTQYF
J: TRBJ2-1; length: 17; V: TRBV3-1; CDR3: CASSQGGLRGGENEQFF
J: TRBJ2-3; length: 18; V: TRBV28; CDR3: CASRGTSGAGPRTDTQYF
J: TRBJ2-1; length: 14; V: TRBV6-5; CDR3: CASSVSLAGGEQFF
J: TRBJ2-3; length: 15; V: TRBV20-1; CDR3: CSARDYSGGTDTQYF
J: TRBJ2-1; length: 14; V: TRBV7-7; CDR3: CASSKGQGSPPRFF
J: TRBJ2-5; length: 16; V: TRBV6-5; CDR3: CASSYLGLAGQETQYF
J: TRBJ2-7; length: 14; V: TRBV5-1; CDR3: CASRRGSGPREQYF
J: TRBJ1-2; length: 14; V: TRBV5-1; CDR3: CASSFLGTNYGYTF
J: TRBJ2-6; length: 14; V: TRBV10-3; CDR3: CAMQRSGGANVLTF
J: TRBJ2-7; length: 15; V: TRBV27; CDR3: CASSLTGGRSYEQYF
J: TRBJ2-1; length: 12; V: TRBV9; CDR3: CASSLKRNEQFF
J: TRBJ2-7; length: 15; V: TRBV6-1; CDR3: CASSPHEGGGYEQYF
J: TRBJ2-1; length: 14; V: TRBV20-1; CDR3: CSAALGLAINEQFF
J: NA; length: 17; V: TRBV5-1; CDR3: CANSLETSGRHSYEQYF
J: TRBJ1-5; length: 13; V: TRBV11-2; CDR3: CASSRDRAQPQHF
J: NA; length: 15; V: TRBV20-1; CDR3: CSAREGSGGSSEQYF
J: NA; length: 13; V: TRBV2; CDR3: CASSLQMGDEQFF